This T cell receptor beta chain was identified during a study of siplizumab effects on memory and regulatory T cells. Overall study findings and caveats: Solely a minor proportion of alloreactive clones could be assigned to unstimulated subsets.

TCRdb's copy holds only in-frame clones and misses some; the assay was immunoSEQ multiplex PCR. Here the sample spans approximately 120,000 clones, roughly 95% being singletons. As concerns this clone: Its antigen is unidentified.

The sequencing sample was made of non-Treg CD4+ T cells sorted from blood. The receptor comes from a human donor in good health.

The CDR3 coding sequence is TGTGCCATCACTGGGGACCTTAATCAGCCCCAGCATTTT. Amino acid sequence: CAITGDLNQPQHF. The chain combines TRBV10-3 with TRBJ1-5, with D tentatively TRBD1 (5 bases). This CDR3 spans 13 amino acids. The germline CDR1 and CDR2 sequences are ENHRY and SYGVKD. Trimming cost V 7 bases and J 4 bases, with 11 bases left between them.